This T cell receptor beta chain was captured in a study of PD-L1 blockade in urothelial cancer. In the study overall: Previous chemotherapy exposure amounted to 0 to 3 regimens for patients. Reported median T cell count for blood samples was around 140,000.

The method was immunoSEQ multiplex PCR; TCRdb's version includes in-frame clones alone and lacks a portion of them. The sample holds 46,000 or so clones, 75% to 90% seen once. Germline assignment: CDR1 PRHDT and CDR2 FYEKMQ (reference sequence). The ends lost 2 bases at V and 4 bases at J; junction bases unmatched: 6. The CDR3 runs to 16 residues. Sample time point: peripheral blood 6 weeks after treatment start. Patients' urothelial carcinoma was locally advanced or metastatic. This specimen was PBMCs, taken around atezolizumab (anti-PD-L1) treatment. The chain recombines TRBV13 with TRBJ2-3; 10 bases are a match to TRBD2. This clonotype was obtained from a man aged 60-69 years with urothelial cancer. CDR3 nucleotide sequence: TGTGCCAGCAGCTTAAAAGCGGGGGGGCCAGCAGATACGCAGTATTTT. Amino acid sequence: CASSLKAGGPADTQYF.